Listed below are T cell receptor beta chains from one sample, sequenced in a study of cytomegalovirus exposure and HLA in healthy donors. The protocol was immunoSEQ multiplex PCR, while the TCRdb copy is restricted to in-frame clones and leaves out a portion. This sample has 95,000 to 100,000 clones, with approximately 76% found just once. Source material: PBMCs. The receptors originated from a woman between 55 and 75 years old in good health and CMV-seropositive. Both conserved end residues are part of each CDR3. Fields, in order: J gene, clone size, D gene, V gene, CDR3 DNA, CDR3 protein. The D gene is left open where the match is weak. Part of the rows lack a size; the others show once, few, many or a class for expanded clones.

j_gene: TRBJ2-7
abundance: NA
d_gene: NA
v_gene: TRBV6-5
CDR3nt: TGTGCCAGCACCCAAGACGGGTCCCCCTACGAGCAGTACTTC
CDR3aa: CASTQDGSPYEQYF

j_gene: TRBJ2-5
abundance: NA
d_gene: TRBD2
v_gene: TRBV6-6
CDR3nt: TGTGCCAGCAGTACCGGACTAGCGGGAGTTGTGGAGACCCAGTACTTC
CDR3aa: CASSTGLAGVVETQYF

j_gene: TRBJ1-2
abundance: NA
d_gene: TRBD1
v_gene: TRBV9
CDR3nt: TGTGCCAGCAGCGTAGCCCCAGGGGGAAGCTATGGCTACACCTTC
CDR3aa: CASSVAPGGSYGYTF

j_gene: TRBJ1-1
abundance: few
d_gene: NA
v_gene: TRBV11-2
CDR3nt: TGTGCCAGCAGCTTCTCGGCTGAAGCTTTCTTT
CDR3aa: CASSFSAEAFF

j_gene: TRBJ2-1
abundance: NA
d_gene: NA
v_gene: TRBV29-1
CDR3nt: TGCAGCCTCCGGGGTCGGTCCTACAATGAGCAGTTCTTC
CDR3aa: CSLRGRSYNEQFF

j_gene: TRBJ2-3
abundance: NA
d_gene: NA
v_gene: TRBV5-1
CDR3nt: TGCGCCAGCAGCTTGGAGACTTTAGGTTACACAGATACGCAGTATTTT
CDR3aa: CASSLETLGYTDTQYF

j_gene: TRBJ2-7
abundance: NA
d_gene: NA
v_gene: TRBV5-1
CDR3nt: TGCGCCAGCACCGACTGGGACACCGAGGAGCAGTACTTC
CDR3aa: CASTDWDTEEQYF

j_gene: TRBJ1-1
abundance: NA
d_gene: TRBD1
v_gene: TRBV20-1
CDR3nt: TGCAGTGCTTTGGGACAGCCTGAAGCTTTCTTT
CDR3aa: CSALGQPEAFF

j_gene: TRBJ2-1
abundance: NA
d_gene: NA
v_gene: TRBV4-2
CDR3nt: TGTGCCAGCAGCCAAGATGACGGGGGCTCCTACAATGAGCAGTTCTTC
CDR3aa: CASSQDDGGSYNEQFF

j_gene: TRBJ2-7
abundance: NA
d_gene: TRBD2
v_gene: TRBV19
CDR3nt: TGTGCCAGTAGTTCCAGCGGGAGCGTCACCTACGAGCAGTACTTC
CDR3aa: CASSSSGSVTYEQYF

j_gene: TRBJ2-5
abundance: NA
d_gene: NA
v_gene: TRBV27
CDR3nt: TGTGCCAGCAGTCCGCTTCCCTTACGGGAGCAGTACTTC
CDR3aa: CASSPLPLREQYF

j_gene: TRBJ1-2
abundance: NA
d_gene: NA
v_gene: TRBV4-2
CDR3nt: TGTGCCAGCAGCCCGAGATCCGGATTGGAGTATTATGGCTACACCTTC
CDR3aa: CASSPRSGLEYYGYTF

j_gene: TRBJ2-2
abundance: NA
d_gene: TRBD1
v_gene: TRBV7-9
CDR3nt: TGTGCCAGCAGCTTAGGTACAGGGGTGGCCGGGGAGCTGTTTTTT
CDR3aa: CASSLGTGVAGELFF

j_gene: TRBJ2-5
abundance: NA
d_gene: TRBD1
v_gene: TRBV2
CDR3nt: TGTGCCAGCACTCCGGGACAGATTTTCCAAGAGACCCAGTACTTC
CDR3aa: CASTPGQIFQETQYF

j_gene: TRBJ2-7
abundance: NA
d_gene: TRBD1
v_gene: TRBV29-1
CDR3nt: TGCAGCGTTGCGGACAGGACACACTCCTACGAGCAGTACTTC
CDR3aa: CSVADRTHSYEQYF

j_gene: TRBJ2-5
abundance: NA
d_gene: TRBD1
v_gene: TRBV7-8
CDR3nt: TGTGCCAGCAGCCCCCGAAGGACAGGGTTGATTATAGAGACCCAGTACTTC
CDR3aa: CASSPRRTGLIIETQYF

j_gene: TRBJ1-1
abundance: NA
d_gene: NA
v_gene: TRBV10-3
CDR3nt: TGTGCCTCGGGCAGGGGTATCGGCACTGAAGCTTTCTTT
CDR3aa: CASGRGIGTEAFF

j_gene: TRBJ2-2
abundance: NA
d_gene: NA
v_gene: TRBV10-3
CDR3nt: TGTGCCATCAGTGAGTCGAGTGGGAACACCGGGGAGCTGTTTTTT
CDR3aa: CAISESSGNTGELFF